This TCR beta chain is from a study of low-dose radiotherapy and immunotherapy resistance in tumors. Across the study: Each fraction for Cohort 1 was 0.5 Gy, given every 2 weeks, and the total came to 6.5 Gy.

The V and J ends lost 2 bases and 8 bases respectively, with 10 bases between them. Germline V gene data show CDR1 as MDHEN and CDR2 as SYDVKM. This CDR3 comprises 12 residues. This clonotype has at least ten counts. Alpha- and beta-chain coverage of first-strand cDNA came from TRAV- and TRBV-specific primers. The authors ran around 18 PCR cycles to amplify TCRs with a constant-region primer and V-primer adapter. With in vitro transcription, the isolated mRNA was amplified. TCRdb used MiXCR to reprocess the reads, holding one entry per CDR3 protein. This sample has tens of thousands of distinct CDR3 sequences, with less than 20% found just once. Sample time point: after trial treatment. Treatment here: LDRT plus nivolumab, ipilimumab, low-dose cyclophosphamide and aspirin (RACIN trial). Administered to the donors were nivolumab, ipilimumab, aspirin, low-dose cyclophosphamide and low-dose radiotherapy.

This clonotype was sampled from a male donor with prostate cancer. The V call is TRBV28, the J call TRBJ2-7; no reliable D call. Sequenced here: PBMCs, sampled after low-dose radiotherapy plus immunotherapy. The CDR3 coding sequence is TGTGCCAGCAGTTTACCCCCTTCGAAGCAGTACTTC. Translated: CASSLPPSKQYF. The full variable domain, its missing parts supplied by reference TRBV28 and TRBJ2-7, is DVKVTQSSRYLVKRTGEKVFLECVQDMDHENMFWYRQDPGLGLRLIYFSYDVKMKEKGDIPEGYSVSREKKERFSLILESASTNQTSMYLCASSLPPSKQYFGPGTRLTVT.